The 10 T cell receptor beta chains given below trace back to one sample, sequenced in a study of spatial heterogeneity in lung cancer. Study observations and caveats: Counts of expanded intratumoral alpha and beta TCRs tracked tumor mutation counts.

MiXCR, run by TCRdb on the 5' RACE reads, gives a single entry per CDR3 protein. The table has around 4,200 distinct CDR3 sequences, 10% to 13% seen once. Their antigen targets remain unknown. Time point: sample taken at primary tumor resection. This specimen consisted of lung tumor tissue, obtained at surgery. Receptors originate from a female donor with early-stage non-small cell lung cancer.

J is TRBJ2-1 and V is TRBV4-3; perhaps TRBD1 as D (6 bases). This CDR3 region has 18 residues. Looked up from germline, CDR1 is LGHNA and CDR2 is YSLEER. V shed 2 bases and J shed 0 bases, with 17 bases lying between them. CDR3 bases: TGCGCCAGCAGCCAACAAGATTTTACAGGGAGCTCCTACAATGAGCAGTTCTTC. Encoded protein: CASSQQDFTGSSYNEQFF.

The chain couples TRBV2 to TRBJ2-7, with D hard to call. The ends were cut back, 3 bases at V and 4 bases at J, with 7 bases in the middle. CDR3 size: 12 residues. Germline V lookup: CDR1 SNHLY, CDR2 FYNNEI. The CDR3 is CASSDNGYEQYF. The CDR3 region has the DNA TGTGCCAGCAGTGATAACGGGTACGAGCAGTACTTC.

By share, this clonotype counts as medium-sized (0.01 to 0.1%). The chain is built from TRBV9 and TRBJ2-2, with D perhaps assigned TRBD1 or TRBD2 (6 bases each). With 2 bases removed from V and 4 bases from J, the gap between germline ends came to 12 bases. The CDR3 runs 15 residues. From germline, CDR1 is SGDLS and CDR2 YYNGEE. CDR3 nucleotides: TGTGCCAGCAGCGTTGGGGGGCCGGTCACCGGGGAGCTGTTTTTT. Translation gives CASSVGGPVTGELFF. The full variable domain, in which reference TRBV9 and TRBJ2-2 provide the parts outside the CDR3, is DSGVTQTPKHLITATGQRVTLRCSPRSGDLSVYWYQQSLDQGLQFLIQYYNGEERAKGNILERFSAQQFPDLHSELNLSSLELGDSALYFCASSVGGPVTGELFFGEGSRLTVL.

This clonotype is labeled as medium-sized (0.01 to 0.1%). This sequence joins TRBV15 and TRBJ1-5, with D maybe TRBD1 (5 bases). V lost 2 bases and J 0 bases, leaving 5 bases between the germline ends. Germline CDR1 LNHNV, CDR2 YYDKDF (reference sequence). The CDR3 extends over 14 amino acids. CDR3 sequence: CATSRQGSNQPQHF. The CDR3 nucleotides read TGTGCCACCAGCAGACAGGGTAGCAATCAGCCCCAGCATTTT.

This clonotype is classed as medium-sized. The chain joins TRBV11-2 to TRBJ1-2; the D gene is possibly TRBD1 (5 bases). Trimming removed 3 bases at V and 4 bases at J, with 9 bases between. Looked up from germline, CDR1 is SGHAT and CDR2 is FQNNGV. The CDR3 contains 13 residues. CDR3 residues: CASSFRGVYGYTF. CDR3 in DNA: TGTGCCAGCAGCTTTCGGGGGGTCTATGGCTACACCTTC.

This clonotype showed up just a few times. The chain combines TRBV9 with TRBJ2-1; the match to TRBD2 covers 9 bases. CDR3 size: 19 residues. With 1 base clipped from V and 7 bases from J, the junction kept 18 bases outside the gene matches. Germline V CDR1 and CDR2: SGDLS, YYNGEE. The CDR3 loop is CASSVSPRAGGNLGNEQFF. CDR3 DNA: TGTGCCAGCAGCGTATCACCAAGAGCGGGGGGTAATTTGGGAAATGAGCAGTTCTTC.

Regarding this clonotype: This may stem from a read error, because a much larger clone lies one nucleotide away. The chain is built from TRBV5-1 and TRBJ2-7; tentatively, D is TRBD2 (6 bases). Germline assignment: CDR1 SGHRS and CDR2 YFSETQ. CDR3 length: 14 amino acids. The CDR3 spells CASSVLGGPNERYF. In DNA form, the CDR3 reads TGCGCCAGCAGCGTATTGGGGGGACCTAACGAGCGGTACTTC.

The chain has TRBV11-3 and TRBJ2-5, with 7 bases matching TRBD1. CDR1 and CDR2 from the germline V gene are SGHNT and YENEEA. This CDR3 region has 15 residues. The junction had 11 bases not matched to a gene; V was cut back by 5 bases and J by 5 bases. The CDR3 sequence: CASSPRQGPRETQYF. Written as DNA, the CDR3 is TGTGCCAGCAGCCCGAGACAGGGTCCGAGGGAGACCCAGTACTTC. The full variable domain, in which reference TRBV11-3 and TRBJ2-5 provide the parts outside the CDR3, is EAGVVQSPRYKIIEKKQPVAFWCNPISGHNTLYWYLQNLGQGPELLIRYENEEAVDDSQLPKDRFSAERLKGVDSTLKIQPAELGDSAVYLCASSPRQGPRETQYFGPGTRLLVL.

The chain employs TRBV6-1 and TRBJ2-1; 7 bases fit TRBD1. V lost 6 bases, J lost 7 bases, and 0 bases stayed unmatched. This CDR3 contains 11 residues. Germline CDR1 and CDR2: MNHNS and SASEGT. The DNA for the CDR3 is TGTGCCAGCAGGACAGGGAATGAGCAGTTCTTC. Amino acid sequence: CASRTGNEQFF.

This clonotype is judged medium-sized. The chain combines TRBV4-3 with TRBJ1-4; TRBD1 matches at 7 bases. After removal of 0 bases from V and 6 bases from J, the junction contained 7 bases not matched to a gene. The CDR3 spans 16 residues. Germline-derived CDR1 and CDR2 are LGHNA and YSLEER. CDR3 sequence reads: CASSQDMTGKDEKLFF. The CDR3, as DNA: TGCGCCAGCAGCCAAGATATGACAGGGAAGGATGAAAAACTGTTTTTT.